This passage covers 11 T cell receptor beta chains from one sample sequenced in a study of T cell repertoires in cytomegalovirus infection. TCRdb fed the reads into MiXCR, producing one record per CDR3 protein. The table records about 740,000 distinct CDR3 sequences, less than 40% of them present only once. Sequencing input: PBMCs. These receptors were collected from a human donor in good health (CMV status not recorded). Some clones in this sample may be carry-over from other donors' samples.

The chain recombines TRBV30 with TRBJ1-1; D call uncertain. The CDR3 extends over 15 amino acids. CDR1 and CDR2 from the germline V gene are GTSNPN and SVGIG (reference sequence). V was cut by 0 bases and J by 0 bases, with 11 bases left in between. The CDR3 DNA sequence: TGTGCCTGGAGTGTTGGTCTGGGCTTGAACACTGAAGCTTTCTTT. This encodes CAWSVGLGLNTEAFF.

Turning to this clonotype: A single base separates this from a much larger clone, so it may be a read error. CDR3 sequence reads: CASSSRTIPPYQETKYF. The CDR3 coding sequence is TGTGCCAGCAGCTCTCGGACTATTCCCCCGTACCAAGAGACCAAGTACTTC. The chain couples TRBV7-2 to TRBJ2-5, with a weak D call TRBD2 (6 bases). Germline V lookup: CDR1 SGHTA, CDR2 FQGNSA. The CDR3 runs to 17 residues.

As for this clonotype: The germline gene is not matched at one end of the junction; a read error may be the cause. The rearrangement links TRBV7-3 to TRBJ2-5; D gene unclear. The germline CDR1 and CDR2 sequences are SGHTA and FQGTGA. CDR3 length: 13 amino acids. CDR3 DNA: TGTGACAGCAGCCCCTGGTCGAGGGAGACCCAGTACTTC. Translation gives CDSSPWSRETQYF.

The rearrangement joins TRBV7-8 to TRBJ2-1; TRBD2 agrees at 8 bases. Trimming at V came to 5 bases and at J to 2 bases, leaving 5 bases not matched to a gene. There are 15 residues in the CDR3. The germline V gene encodes CDR1 SGHVS and CDR2 FQNEAQ. The DNA of the CDR3 is TGTGCCAGCAGCCCGAGAGCGGGAGCCTACAATGAGCAGTTCTTC. This encodes CASSPRAGAYNEQFF.

This chain uses TRBV27 with TRBJ2-3; D possibly corresponds to TRBD2 (6 bases). Germline V gene lookup returns CDR1 MNHEY and CDR2 SMNVEV (reference sequence). This CDR3 has 17 amino acids. V lost 5 bases, J lost 0 bases, and 18 bases lay in between. The chain's CDR3 is CASSPFSGPSSTDTQYF. CDR3 DNA sequence: TGTGCCAGCAGTCCGTTTAGCGGCCCATCTAGCACAGATACGCAGTATTTT.

J is TRBJ2-1 and V is TRBV6-5; weak D call: TRBD2 (6 bases). CDR3 length: 14 residues. With 1 base removed from V and 4 bases from J, the gap between germline ends came to 8 bases. Germline-derived CDR1 and CDR2 are MNHEY and SVGAGI. Here the CDR3 reads CASSYYAGYNEQFF. Here the CDR3 DNA reads TGTGCCAGCAGTTACTATGCGGGGTACAATGAGCAGTTCTTC.

This clonotype was detected only a few times. Here the CDR3 DNA reads TGTGCCAGCAGCTTAGGACAGAGGACTTATGGCTACACCTTC. Residues: CASSLGQRTYGYTF. The chain combines TRBV7-9 with TRBJ1-2, with D maybe TRBD1 (5 bases). Trimming cost V 1 base and J 5 bases, with 11 bases left between them. This CDR3 has 14 residues. The germline CDR1 and CDR2 sequences are SEHNR and FQNEAQ (reference sequence).

V and J are TRBV5-1 and TRBJ2-7; D is undetermined. The V end lost 0 bases, the J end lost 2 bases, and 9 bases lay between the germline ends. The CDR3 totals 14 residues. The V gene's germline CDR1 is SGHRS and CDR2 YFSETQ. This CDR3 is CASSLAYTTYEQYF. CDR3 sequence (DNA): TGCGCCAGCAGCTTGGCCTACACCACCTACGAGCAGTACTTC.

V is TRBV7-2 and J is TRBJ1-6, with D possibly being TRBD1 (5 bases). Per the germline V gene, CDR1 is SGHTA and CDR2 is FQGNSA. Trimming stripped 7 bases from V and 9 bases from J, with 22 bases between. The CDR3 has 16 residues. Here the CDR3 DNA reads TGTGCCAGCAAGGTGGAAGGGAGACCTCAGGGTTCACCCCTCCACTTT. Amino acids: CASKVEGRPQGSPLHF.

The CDR3 loop is CASSQQPANTGELFF. DNA of the CDR3: TGTGCCAGCAGCCAACAGCCCGCGAACACCGGGGAGCTGTTTTTT. The chain recombines TRBV3-1 with TRBJ2-2; D gene uncertain. The germline V and J ends were trimmed by 2 bases and 0 bases, with 7 bases remaining between them. Per the germline V gene, CDR1 is LGHDT and CDR2 is YNNKEL (reference sequence). The CDR3 extends over 15 amino acids.

CDR3 sequence reads: CALTSGLNSGNTIYF. The CDR3 DNA sequence: TGTGCCCTAACGTCGGGACTCAACTCTGGAAACACCATATATTTT. The chain joins TRBV30 to TRBJ1-3, with a possible D match to TRBD1 (5 bases). With 8 bases removed from V and 0 bases from J, the gap between germline ends came to 17 bases. Germline-derived CDR1 and CDR2 are GTSNPN and SVGIG (reference sequence). This CDR3 has 15 amino acids.